This T cell receptor (beta chain) was observed in a study of T cells after posttransplantation cyclophosphamide. A marrow graft followed busulfan-fludarabine conditioning, with cyclophosphamide on days +3 and +4. The protocol was immunoSEQ multiplex PCR, while the TCRdb copy is restricted to in-frame clones and leaves out a portion. This sample has roughly 20,000 clones, with around 70% found just once. Concerning this clone itself: Its antigen is as yet unknown.

Overall study results and limits: Donor-recipient repertoire similarity was low at 1-2 months, rising over year one. Tissue-infiltrating T cells from skin or gut overlapped little with blood T cells.

V lost 1 base and J lost 5, with 14 bases in between. The CDR3 covers 15 residues. CDR1 MNHNY and CDR2 SVGAGI come from the germline V gene (reference sequence). The sample in question was PBMCs, obtained after an allogeneic stem cell transplant with post-transplant cyclophosphamide. The chain combines TRBV6-6 with TRBJ1-1; perhaps TRBD1 as D (5 bases). The source is a male patient aged 25 to 39 who received an allogeneic stem cell transplant from a related donor, was CMV-positive, and had acute GVHD only. The graft donor may have given rise to some T cells. As DNA, the CDR3 is TGTGCCAGCAGTTACTGGGACGGCGGGAGGACTGAAGCTTTCTTT. Amino acid sequence: CASSYWDGGRTEAFF.